This T cell receptor beta chain was captured by sequencing in a study of T-cell reconstitution after alpha-beta-depleted transplantation in children. Unique molecular identifiers were used in preparing the TCRbeta library. TCRdb reanalysed the PCR reads using MiXCR and keeps one entry per CDR3 protein. The data contain roughly 500,000 distinct CDR3 sequences, around a third of them singletons. Germline trimming cut 8 bases from V and 4 bases from J; bases unmatched to any gene: 13. The CDR3 loop spans 15 amino acids. This clonotype came up many times. The specimen was PBMCs from the stem cell graft donor, collected from the stem cell graft. The J gene is TRBJ1-1, the V gene TRBV12-3 or TRBV12-4, with 7 bases matching TRBD1. This sequence originates from a human donor who donated a stem cell graft to a child with aplastic anemia. CDR3 residues: CASDNRGARGTEAFF. CDR3 nucleotide sequence: TGTGCCAGCGATAACAGGGGCGCGAGGGGCACTGAAGCTTTCTTT.